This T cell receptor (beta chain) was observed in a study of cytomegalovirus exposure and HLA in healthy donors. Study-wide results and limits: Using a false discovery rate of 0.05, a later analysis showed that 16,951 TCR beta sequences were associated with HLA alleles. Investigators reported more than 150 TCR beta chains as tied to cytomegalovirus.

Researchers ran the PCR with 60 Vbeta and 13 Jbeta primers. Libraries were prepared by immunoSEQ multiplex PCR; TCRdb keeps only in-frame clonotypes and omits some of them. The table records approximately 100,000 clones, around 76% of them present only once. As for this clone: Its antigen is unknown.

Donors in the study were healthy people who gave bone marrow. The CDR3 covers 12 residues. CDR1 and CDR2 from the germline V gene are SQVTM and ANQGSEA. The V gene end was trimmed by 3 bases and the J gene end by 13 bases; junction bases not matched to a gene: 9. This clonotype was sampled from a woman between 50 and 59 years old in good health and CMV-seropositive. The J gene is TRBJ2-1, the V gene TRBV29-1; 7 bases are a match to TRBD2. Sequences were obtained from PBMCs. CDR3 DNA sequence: TGCAGCGTTGAGGTGGGGGGGAGTGCCCAGTTCTTC. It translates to CSVEVGGSAQFF.